This TCR beta chain was recovered during a study of control samples from healthy donors and cancer patients. Between the trimmed V and J ends, which lost 6 bases and 7 bases, there was a span of 13 bases. Germline-derived CDR1 and CDR2 are MDHEN and SYDVKM. The CDR3 totals 13 residues. The assay was immunoSEQ multiplex PCR, and TCRdb's table has in-frame clones only and misses some. Of approximately 100,000 clones in the sample, about nine tenths were seen once. The sequenced material came from blood. The sequence derives from a human donor in good health. The donor label of this sample is uncertain. The chain links TRBV28 to TRBJ1-5; D remains ambiguous. Here the CDR3 reads CASRFGLRQPQHF. CDR3 DNA sequence: TGTGCCAGCAGGTTCGGGTTACGGCAGCCCCAGCATTTT.